The 19 T cell receptor beta chains below all came from one sample that was sequenced in a study of blood T cell repertoires in COVID-19. This table comes from immunoSEQ multiplex PCR, and its TCRdb copy is limited to in-frame clones, with some not included. This table holds around 310,000 clones, roughly 89% found once. The sequencing input was peripheral blood. The source is a woman aged 35 to 49 with COVID-19, enrolled during active disease.

The chain links TRBV29-1 to TRBJ1-2, with D unclear. V was clipped by 1 base and J by 7 bases, with 7 bases between them. Germline CDR1 is SQVTM and CDR2 is ANQGSEA. This CDR3 spans 11 amino acids. CDR3 sequence reads: CSVEGAIGYTF. The CDR3 DNA follows: TGCAGCGTTGAAGGGGCCATTGGCTACACCTTC.

The chain is built from TRBV28 and TRBJ1-2, with TRBD1 as a possible D gene (5 bases). Germline V gene sequence: CDR1 MDHEN, CDR2 SYDVKM. Deletions cut 3 bases from V and 7 bases from J, with 12 bases between. The CDR3 consists of 13 residues. CDR3 protein: CASSFDARGGYTF. The CDR3 DNA reads TGTGCCAGCAGTTTCGACGCTAGGGGTGGCTACACCTTC.

V gene TRBV6-5 combines with J gene TRBJ1-1; D is perhaps TRBD1 (5 bases). V lost 7 bases and J lost 8, with 14 bases in between. This CDR3 is built from 12 residues. The germline gives CDR1 MNHEY, CDR2 SVGAGI. This CDR3 reads CASNPRAGEAFF. In DNA, the CDR3 is TGTGCCAGCAATCCCAGGGCGGGGGAAGCTTTCTTT.

V gene TRBV5-4 combines with J gene TRBJ2-1; TRBD2 is a possible D gene (5 bases). The V end was cut by 0 bases, the J end by 7 bases, with 14 bases between. This CDR3 is built from 15 residues. The germline gives CDR1 SGHNT, CDR2 YYREEE (reference sequence). CDR3 sequence: CASSLDGITGNEQFF. The DNA of the CDR3 is TGTGCCAGCAGCTTGGACGGGATAACGGGGAATGAGCAGTTCTTC. Filled out from reference TRBV5-4 and TRBJ2-1, the complete variable domain reads ETGVTQSPTHLIKTRGQQVTLRCSSQSGHNTVSWYQQALGQGPQFIFQYYREEENGRGNFPPRFSGLQFPNYSSELNVNALELDDSALYLCASSLDGITGNEQFFGPGTRLTVL.

This rearrangement joins TRBV9 to TRBJ2-2; 9 nucleotides match TRBD1. This CDR3 comprises 20 residues. Germline CDR1 SGDLS, CDR2 YYNGEE. V lost 4 bases and J lost 2; bases outside the gene matches: 18. The CDR3 loop reads CASSYYRDRADLLNTGELFF. For the CDR3, the DNA is TGTGCCAGCAGCTACTACAGGGACAGGGCCGACCTACTTAACACCGGGGAGCTGTTTTTT.

The chain combines TRBV7-2 with TRBJ2-2; D might be TRBD1 (5 bases). Trimming stripped 1 base from V and 2 bases from J, with 11 bases between. Germline V gene data show CDR1 as SGHTA and CDR2 as FQGNSA. This CDR3 comprises 16 residues. CDR3 loop: CASSLVGAPNTGELFF. The CDR3 region has the DNA TGTGCCAGCAGCTTAGTTGGGGCTCCAAACACCGGGGAGCTGTTTTTT.

The rearrangement joins TRBV7-6 to TRBJ1-4; 7 positions match TRBD1. This CDR3 contains 16 residues. CDR1 and CDR2 (germline): SGHVS, FNYEAQ. V lost 5 bases, J lost 8 bases, and 14 bases stayed unmatched. CDR3: CASSPEATGRWEKLFF. DNA for the CDR3: TGTGCCAGCAGCCCCGAGGCGACAGGGCGTTGGGAAAAACTGTTTTTT.

This clone came up a few times. CDR3 sequence reads: CASSRSRVGWSSYNSPLHF. The CDR3 DNA follows: TGTGCCAGCAGTCGAAGTCGGGTCGGTTGGAGCTCCTATAATTCACCCCTCCACTTT. This chain uses TRBV28 with TRBJ1-6; no reliable D call. V was shortened by 5 bases and J by 0 bases, with 20 bases between the two germline ends. The CDR3 covers 19 residues. Germline CDR1 MDHEN, CDR2 SYDVKM.

This clone was observed a few times. This sequence joins TRBV2 and TRBJ1-1, with 7 nucleotides matching TRBD1. Germline values: CDR1 SNHLY, CDR2 FYNNEI. This CDR3 has 13 residues. After removal of 8 bases from V and 2 bases from J, the junction contained 5 bases not matched to a gene. Here the CDR3 reads CASQTGSNTEAFF. CDR3 sequence (DNA): TGTGCCAGCCAGACAGGGAGCAACACTGAAGCTTTCTTT.

A few counts support this clone. The V and J genes are TRBV5-1 and TRBJ2-7, with a weak D call TRBD1 (5 bases). V gave up 1 base and J gave up 5 bases, with 13 bases separating them. Germline V gene sequence: CDR1 SGHRS, CDR2 YFSETQ. This CDR3 comprises 14 residues. The CDR3 is CASSLSAGMDEQYF. In nucleotides, the CDR3 is TGCGCCAGCAGCTTGAGTGCAGGGATGGACGAGCAGTACTTC.

J is TRBJ2-5 and V is TRBV9; D is perhaps TRBD2 (6 bases). Germline V gene data show CDR1 as SGDLS and CDR2 as YYNGEE. The length of the CDR3 is 14 residues. V gave up 3 bases and J gave up 1 base, with 10 bases separating them. The CDR3 is CASSARDGQETQYF. CDR3 coding DNA: TGTGCCAGCAGCGCGCGGGACGGCCAAGAGACCCAGTACTTC.

This chain joins TRBV20-1 and TRBJ2-1, with TRBD2 identical over 7 bases. Germline V lookup: CDR1 DFQATT, CDR2 SNEGSKA (reference sequence). The V segment lost 3 bases and the J segment 8 bases; nucleotides outside the gene matches: 16. This CDR3 is built from 16 residues. CDR3 amino acids: CSASSWGGGSVYEQFF. The CDR3 bases are TGCAGTGCTAGTTCCTGGGGTGGCGGGAGCGTCTATGAGCAGTTCTTC.

The gene calls are TRBV6-2 or TRBV6-3 and TRBJ1-1; TRBD1 matches at 7 bases. Trimming at V came to 2 bases and at J to 0 bases, leaving 12 bases not matched to a gene. Germline V gives CDR1 MNHEY, CDR2 SVGEGT. The CDR3 loop spans 18 amino acids. CDR3 DNA: TGTGCCAGCAGTTACAGCAACCGAGGGGGCAACATGAACACTGAAGCTTTCTTT. This sequence encodes CASSYSNRGGNMNTEAFF.

The chain links TRBV6-6 to TRBJ1-6; D is possibly TRBD1 (5 bases). The V and J ends lost 2 bases and 7 bases respectively, with 15 bases between them. CDR1 is MNHNY, CDR2 SVGAGI, per germline (reference sequence). This CDR3 is 16 amino acids long. CDR3: CASSYPAGRLNSPLHF. The CDR3 DNA reads TGTGCCAGCAGTTACCCGGCAGGGAGGTTAAATTCACCCCTCCACTTT.

V usage is TRBV20-1 and J usage is TRBJ1-5, with 7 bases matching TRBD1. Trimming took 3 bases from V and 6 from J; bases not matched to a gene: 5. This CDR3 contains 13 residues. Germline V gives CDR1 DFQATT, CDR2 SNEGSKA (reference sequence). The CDR3 spells CSASATGSQPQHF. The DNA for the CDR3 is TGCAGTGCTAGTGCGACAGGGAGTCAGCCCCAGCATTTT.

The chain uses TRBV7-2 and TRBJ2-3, with unresolved D. Germline lookup yields CDR1 SGHTA and CDR2 FQGNSA. Trimming removed 2 bases from V and 0 bases from J, with 12 bases in between. This CDR3 has 16 residues. CDR3 sequence reads: CASSLIPRESTDTQYF. The CDR3, as DNA: TGTGCCAGCAGCTTAATCCCTAGAGAAAGCACAGATACGCAGTATTTT.

The chain employs TRBV6-2 or TRBV6-3 and TRBJ2-2; TRBD1 agrees at 7 bases. Germline V gene lookup returns CDR1 MNHEY and CDR2 SVGEGT. The CDR3 runs to 16 residues. V was clipped by 4 bases and J by 2 bases; unmatched bases: 7. The CDR3 spells CASSFSGTENTGELFF. As DNA, the CDR3 is TGTGCCAGCAGTTTTTCCGGGACAGAAAACACCGGGGAGCTGTTTTTT.

The chain couples TRBV29-1 to TRBJ2-2, with TRBD1 matching 9 bases. CDR3 length: 13 amino acids. With V trimmed by 4 bases and J by 4 bases, 1 base remained unmatched. Germline CDR1 SQVTM, CDR2 ANQGSEA. The CDR3 DNA is TGCAGCGTTGGGGACAGGGCCACCGGGGAGCTGTTTTTT. This sequence encodes CSVGDRATGELFF.

The CDR3 DNA sequence: TGTGCCAGCAGTGACTCGGGGACTAGCGGGAGTAGCGCCTACAATGAGCAGTTCTTC. It is translated as CASSDSGTSGSSAYNEQFF. The rearrangement joins TRBV6-4 to TRBJ2-1; 14 bases match TRBD2. Germline CDR1 is MRHNA and CDR2 is SNTAGT. The ends lost 0 bases at V and 2 bases at J; junction bases unmatched: 6. This CDR3 is built from 19 residues.